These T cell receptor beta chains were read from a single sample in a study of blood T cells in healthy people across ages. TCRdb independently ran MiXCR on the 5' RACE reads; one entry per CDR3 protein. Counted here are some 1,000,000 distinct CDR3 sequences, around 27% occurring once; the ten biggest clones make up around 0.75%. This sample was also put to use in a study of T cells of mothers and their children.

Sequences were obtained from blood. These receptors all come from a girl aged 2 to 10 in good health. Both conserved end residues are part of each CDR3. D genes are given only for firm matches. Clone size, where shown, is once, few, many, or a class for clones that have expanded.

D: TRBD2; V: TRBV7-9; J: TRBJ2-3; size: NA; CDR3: CASSSPKGLAGVTDTQYF; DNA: TGTGCCAGCAGCTCACCCAAGGGACTAGCGGGGGTCACAGATACGCAGTATTTT
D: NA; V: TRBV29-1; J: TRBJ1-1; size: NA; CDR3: CSVFAANTEAFF; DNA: TGCAGCGTTTTTGCGGCGAACACTGAAGCTTTCTTT
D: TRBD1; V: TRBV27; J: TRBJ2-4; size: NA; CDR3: CASRPTGAVPKNIQYF; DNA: TGTGCCAGCAGACCGACAGGGGCCGTACCAAAAAACATTCAGTACTTC
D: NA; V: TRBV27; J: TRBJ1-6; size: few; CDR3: CASSLSGLINSPLHF; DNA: TGTGCCAGCAGTTTATCTGGGCTAATTAATTCACCCCTCCACTTT
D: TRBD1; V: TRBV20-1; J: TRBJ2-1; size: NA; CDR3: CSARDAGQGYHNEQFF; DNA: TGCAGTGCTAGAGATGCGGGACAGGGGTACCACAATGAGCAGTTCTTC
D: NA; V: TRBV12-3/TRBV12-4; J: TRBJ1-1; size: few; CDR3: CASSLSGAARNTEAFF; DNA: TGTGCCAGCAGTTTGTCAGGGGCCGCGAGGAACACTGAAGCTTTCTTT
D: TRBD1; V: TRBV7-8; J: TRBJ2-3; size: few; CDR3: CASSAPRDRGADTQYF; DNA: TGTGCCAGCAGCGCACCACGGGACAGGGGAGCGGATACGCAGTATTTT
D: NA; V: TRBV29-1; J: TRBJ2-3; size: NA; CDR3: CSVEYGGDGALTDTQYF; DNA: TGCAGCGTTGAATATGGAGGCGATGGCGCCCTCACAGATACGCAGTATTTT
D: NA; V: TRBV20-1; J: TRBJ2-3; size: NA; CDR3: CSASLATTTDTQYF; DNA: TGCAGTGCTAGTCTGGCTACAACCACAGATACGCAGTATTTT
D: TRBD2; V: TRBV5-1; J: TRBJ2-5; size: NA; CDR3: CASSQQTSGREETQYF; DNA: TGCGCCAGCAGCCAGCAGACTAGCGGGAGAGAAGAGACCCAGTACTTC
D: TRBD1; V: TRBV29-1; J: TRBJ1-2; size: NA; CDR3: CSGGDRGDGYTF; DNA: TGCAGCGGGGGGGACAGGGGCGATGGCTACACCTTC
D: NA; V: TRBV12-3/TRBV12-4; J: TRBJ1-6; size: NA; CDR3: CASSLQWNSPLHF; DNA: TGTGCCAGCAGTTTACAGTGGAATTCACCCCTCCACTTT
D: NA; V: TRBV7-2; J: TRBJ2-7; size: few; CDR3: CASSLGMIRGSYEQYF; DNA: TGTGCCAGCAGCTTAGGGATGATCCGGGGCTCCTACGAGCAGTACTTC
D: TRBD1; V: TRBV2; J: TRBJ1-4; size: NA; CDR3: CASSTQGAGGEKLFF; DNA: TGTGCCAGCAGTACACAGGGGGCCGGGGGTGAAAAACTGTTTTTT
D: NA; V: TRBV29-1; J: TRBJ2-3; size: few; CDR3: CSVELELYPDTQYF; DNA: TGCAGCGTTGAACTCGAGCTTTACCCAGATACGCAGTATTTT
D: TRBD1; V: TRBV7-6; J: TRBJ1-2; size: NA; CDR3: CVSSLGSSLPGTGGYGYTF; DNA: TGTGTCAGCAGCTTAGGGAGCTCTTTGCCCGGGACAGGGGGTTATGGCTACACCTTC
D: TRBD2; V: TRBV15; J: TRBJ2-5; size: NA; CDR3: CATSTGLDDRETQYF; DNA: TGTGCCACCAGCACGGGACTAGACGATCGAGAGACCCAGTACTTC
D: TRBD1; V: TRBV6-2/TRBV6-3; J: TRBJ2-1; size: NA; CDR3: CASSLLILKTGLNEQFF; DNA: TGTGCCAGCAGCCTACTGATTTTAAAGACAGGGCTAAATGAGCAGTTCTTC
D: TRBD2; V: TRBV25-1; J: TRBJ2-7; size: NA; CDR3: CASSEVAGVGEQYF; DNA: TGTGCCAGCAGTGAAGTAGCGGGAGTTGGCGAGCAGTACTTC
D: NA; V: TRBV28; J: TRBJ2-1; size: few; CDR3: CASRISGPSYNEQFF; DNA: TGTGCCAGCAGGATAAGCGGGCCCTCCTACAATGAGCAGTTCTTC
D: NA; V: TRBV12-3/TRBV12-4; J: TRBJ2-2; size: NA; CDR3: CASSKNSGHPGELFF; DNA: TGTGCCAGCAGCAAGAACTCGGGACACCCCGGGGAGCTGTTTTTT
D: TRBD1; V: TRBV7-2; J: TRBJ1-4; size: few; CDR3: CASSRDRGYEKLFF; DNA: TGTGCCAGCAGTCGGGACAGGGGATATGAAAAACTGTTTTTT
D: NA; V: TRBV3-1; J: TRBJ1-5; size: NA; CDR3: CASSQDWGTYQHF; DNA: TGTGCCAGCAGCCAAGACTGGGGGACCTACCAGCATTTT
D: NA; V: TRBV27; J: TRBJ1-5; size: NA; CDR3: CASSLAGTDWQPQHF; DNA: TGTGCCAGCAGTTTAGCCGGGACGGATTGGCAGCCCCAGCATTTT
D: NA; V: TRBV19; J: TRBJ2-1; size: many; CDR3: CASNRGSSYNEQFF; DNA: TGTGCCAGTAATAGAGGGAGCTCCTACAATGAGCAGTTCTTC
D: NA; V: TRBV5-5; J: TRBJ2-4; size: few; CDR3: CASSFLGDENIQYF; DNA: TGTGCCAGCAGCTTCCTAGGGGACGAAAACATTCAGTACTTC
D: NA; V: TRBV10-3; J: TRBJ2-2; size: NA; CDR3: CAISELENTGELFF; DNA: TGTGCCATCAGTGAGTTGGAGAACACCGGGGAGCTGTTTTTT
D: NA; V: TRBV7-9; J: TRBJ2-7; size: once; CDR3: CASSLSPSDEQYF; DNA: TGTGCCAGCAGCTTATCCCCGAGTGACGAGCAGTACTTC
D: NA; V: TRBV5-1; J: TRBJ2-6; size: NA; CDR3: CASRRGMSAGANVLTF; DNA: TGCGCCAGCAGAAGGGGAATGAGCGCTGGGGCCAACGTCCTGACTTTC
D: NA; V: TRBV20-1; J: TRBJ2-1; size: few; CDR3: CSARDYGPSYNEQFF; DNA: TGCAGTGCTAGAGATTACGGGCCCTCATACAATGAGCAGTTCTTC
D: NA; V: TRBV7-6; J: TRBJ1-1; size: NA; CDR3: CASRGFAEAFF; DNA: TGTGCCAGTAGGGGGTTCGCTGAAGCTTTCTTT
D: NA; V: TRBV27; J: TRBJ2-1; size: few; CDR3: CASSHDRTSYNEQFF; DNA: TGTGCCAGCAGTCACGACAGAACCTCCTACAATGAGCAGTTCTTC
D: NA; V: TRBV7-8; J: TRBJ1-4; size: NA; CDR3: CASSARIVDSLNEKLFF; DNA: TGTGCCAGCAGCGCTCGGATCGTTGACAGCTTAAATGAAAAACTGTTTTTT
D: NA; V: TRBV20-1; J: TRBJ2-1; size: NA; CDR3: CSARVLVGSYNEQFF; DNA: TGCAGTGCTAGAGTTCTAGTGGGCTCCTACAATGAGCAGTTCTTC
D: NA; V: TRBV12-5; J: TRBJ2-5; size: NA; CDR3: CASGLAEIEETQYF; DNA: TGTGCTAGTGGTTTGGCGGAGATCGAAGAGACCCAGTACTTC
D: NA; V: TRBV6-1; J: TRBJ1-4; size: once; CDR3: CASSEFPATNEKLFF; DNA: TGTGCCAGCAGTGAATTCCCTGCAACTAATGAAAAACTGTTTTTT
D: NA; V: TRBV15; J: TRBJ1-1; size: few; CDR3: CATREPTNTEAFF; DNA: TGTGCCACCAGGGAGCCTACGAACACTGAAGCTTTCTTT
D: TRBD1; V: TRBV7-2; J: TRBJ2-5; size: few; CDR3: CASSSPTGGLEETQYF; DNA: TGTGCCAGCAGCTCACCGACAGGGGGGTTGGAAGAGACCCAGTACTTC
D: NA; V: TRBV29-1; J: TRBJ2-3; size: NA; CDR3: CSVDDATSDTQYF; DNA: TGCAGCGTTGACGATGCCACTAGTGATACGCAGTATTTT
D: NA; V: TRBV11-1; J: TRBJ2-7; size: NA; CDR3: CASSLAGGTSHEQYF; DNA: TGTGCCAGCAGCTTAGCGGGAGGGACATCCCACGAGCAGTACTTC
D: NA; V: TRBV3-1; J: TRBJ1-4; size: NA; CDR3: CASSGVRDEKLFF; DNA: TGTGCCAGCAGTGGAGTCCGGGATGAAAAACTGTTTTTT
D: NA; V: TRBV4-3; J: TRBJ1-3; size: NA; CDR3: CASSQDRRAGNTIYF; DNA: TGCGCCAGCAGCCAAGATCGACGTGCTGGAAACACCATATATTTT
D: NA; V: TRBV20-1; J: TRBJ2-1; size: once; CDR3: CSANIGSFGEQFF; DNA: TGCAGTGCTAATATCGGGAGCTTTGGTGAGCAGTTCTTC
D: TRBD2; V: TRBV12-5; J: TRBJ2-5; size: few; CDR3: CASVRGMASGKETQYF; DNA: TGTGCTAGTGTAAGAGGTATGGCTAGCGGGAAAGAGACCCAGTACTTC
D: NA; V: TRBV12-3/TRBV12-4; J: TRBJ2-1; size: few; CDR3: CASSFSDGYNEQFF; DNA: TGTGCCAGCAGCTTCTCGGACGGATACAATGAGCAGTTCTTC
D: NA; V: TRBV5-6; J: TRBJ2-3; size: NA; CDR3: CASSLGAGATPDTQYF; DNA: TGTGCCAGCAGCTTGGGGGCCGGGGCAACTCCAGATACGCAGTATTTT
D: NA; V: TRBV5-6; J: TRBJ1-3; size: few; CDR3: CASRRSSGNTIYF; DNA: TGTGCCAGCAGACGTTCCTCTGGAAACACCATATATTTT
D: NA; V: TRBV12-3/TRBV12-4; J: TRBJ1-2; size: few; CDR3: CASSATFHYGYTF; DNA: TGTGCCAGCAGTGCGACCTTTCACTATGGCTACACCTTC
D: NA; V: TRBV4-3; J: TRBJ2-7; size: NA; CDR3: CASSPATGGRYEQYF; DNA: TGCGCCAGCAGCCCCGCTACGGGGGGCCGGTACGAGCAGTACTTC
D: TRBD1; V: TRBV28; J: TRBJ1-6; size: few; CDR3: CASSLTGVSSPLHF; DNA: TGTGCCAGCAGTTTGACAGGGGTTAGTTCACCCCTCCACTTT